The rows below give T cell receptor beta chains drawn from one sample of a study of blood T cell repertoires in COVID-19. TCRdb's copy holds only in-frame clones and misses some; the assay was immunoSEQ multiplex PCR. The sample has about 360,000 clones, approximately 86% seen once; the top ten hold roughly 2%. Sequenced sample: PBMCs or T cells enriched from blood (not recorded which). These receptors were obtained from a woman in her thirties or forties with acute COVID-19. CDR3s include the opening cysteine and the closing phenylalanine or tryptophan. D genes are given only for firm matches. The size of a clone is reported for some rows only, either as once, few or many, or as a class for expanded clones.

cdr3_aa	cdr3_nt	cdr3_length	d_call	clone_size	v_call	j_call
CASRTTGEGETQYF	TGTGCCAGCAGGACCACAGGGGAAGGAGAGACCCAGTACTTC	14	TRBD1	.	TRBV28	TRBJ2-5
CASSLGGVGTEAFF	TGTGCCAGCAGTTTAGGGGGCGTAGGCACTGAAGCTTTCTTT	14	TRBD1	.	TRBV5-4	TRBJ1-1
CATSRWGGIQTNEKLFF	TGTGCCACCAGCAGATGGGGGGGGATCCAGACTAATGAAAAACTGTTTTTT	17	.	.	TRBV15	TRBJ1-4
CATSDYGTANTGELFF	TGTGCCACCAGTGACTATGGGACAGCGAACACCGGGGAGCTGTTTTTT	16	TRBD1	.	TRBV24-1	TRBJ2-2
CASSPRFGSSGNTIYF	TGTGCCAGCTCACCCCGCTTCGGGAGCTCTGGAAACACCATATATTTT	16	.	.	TRBV18	TRBJ1-3
CASSVARTTGENYGYTF	TGTGCCAGCAGCGTAGCCCGAACGACAGGGGAAAACTATGGCTACACCTTC	17	TRBD1	.	TRBV9	TRBJ1-2
CASASWAGRSYNEQFF	TGTGCCAGCGCTTCTTGGGCAGGCCGCTCCTACAATGAGCAGTTCTTC	16	.	.	TRBV11-2	TRBJ2-1
CASSLSGNYEQYF	TGTGCCAGCAGTTTAAGCGGGAACTACGAGCAGTACTTC	13	TRBD2	.	TRBV12-3/TRBV12-4	TRBJ2-7
CASSVGAGLDQETQYF	TGTGCCAGCAGCGTGGGAGCGGGATTAGACCAAGAGACCCAGTACTTC	16	TRBD2	.	TRBV7-9	TRBJ2-5
CASRIQGGLRIEQYF	TGTGCCAGCAGGATTCAGGGTGGCCTAAGGATCGAGCAGTACTTC	15	.	.	TRBV2	TRBJ2-7
CASSPEISYEQYF	TGCGCCAGCAGCCCGGAGATCTCCTACGAGCAGTACTTC	13	.	.	TRBV5-1	TRBJ2-7
CASSLPRGSYNSPLHF	TGCGCCAGCAGTCTCCCTCGGGGAAGCTATAATTCACCCCTCCACTTT	16	.	few	TRBV10-2	TRBJ1-6
CASSLGLAGNTGELFF	TGTGCCAGCAGCCTGGGACTAGCGGGCAACACCGGGGAGCTGTTTTTT	16	TRBD2	.	TRBV5-6	TRBJ2-2
CASSYGAVLNTEAFF	TGTGCCAGCAGTTACGGGGCAGTTCTTAACACTGAAGCTTTCTTT	15	.	once	TRBV6-5	TRBJ1-1
CASSQDTRVGYTF	TGTGCCAGCAGCCAAGATACCAGGGTTGGCTACACCTTC	13	.	.	TRBV3-1/TRBV3-2	TRBJ1-2
CASKTGGGGNQPQHF	TGTGCCAGCAAGACAGGGGGCGGTGGCAATCAGCCCCAGCATTTT	15	TRBD1	.	TRBV6-5	TRBJ1-5
CAITPGQGDNYGYTF	TGTGCCATCACCCCGGGACAGGGTGATAACTATGGCTACACCTTC	15	TRBD1	.	TRBV10-3	TRBJ1-2
CASSYDWRVYEQYF	TGTGCCAGCAGTTACGACTGGCGGGTCTACGAGCAGTACTTC	14	.	.	TRBV6-5	TRBJ2-7